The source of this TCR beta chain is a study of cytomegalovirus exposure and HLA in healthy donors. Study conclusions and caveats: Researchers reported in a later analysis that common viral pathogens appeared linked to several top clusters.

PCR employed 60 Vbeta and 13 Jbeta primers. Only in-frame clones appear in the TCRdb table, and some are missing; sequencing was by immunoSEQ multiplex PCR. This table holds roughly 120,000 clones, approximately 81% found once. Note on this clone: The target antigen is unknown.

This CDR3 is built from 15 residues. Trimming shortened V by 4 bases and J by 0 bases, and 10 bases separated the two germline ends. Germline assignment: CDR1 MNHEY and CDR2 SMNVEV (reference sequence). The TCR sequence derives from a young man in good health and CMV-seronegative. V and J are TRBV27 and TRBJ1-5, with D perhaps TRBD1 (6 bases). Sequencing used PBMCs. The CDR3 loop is CASSSNRVSNQPQHF. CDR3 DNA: TGTGCCAGCAGTTCCAACAGGGTTAGCAATCAGCCCCAGCATTTT.